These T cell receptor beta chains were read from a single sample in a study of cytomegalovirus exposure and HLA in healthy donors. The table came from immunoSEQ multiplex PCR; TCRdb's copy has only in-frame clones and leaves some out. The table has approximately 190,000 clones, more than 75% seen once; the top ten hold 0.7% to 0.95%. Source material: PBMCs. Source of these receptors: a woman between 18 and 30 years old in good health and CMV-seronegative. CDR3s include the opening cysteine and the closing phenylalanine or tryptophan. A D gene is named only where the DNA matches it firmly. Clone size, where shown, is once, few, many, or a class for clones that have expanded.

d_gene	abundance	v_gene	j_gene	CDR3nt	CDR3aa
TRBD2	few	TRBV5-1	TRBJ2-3	TGCGCCAGCAGCGCGGGGACTAGCGGGATCCCAGATACGCAGTATTTT	CASSAGTSGIPDTQYF
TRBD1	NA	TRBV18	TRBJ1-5	TGTGCCAGCTCACCACCGGGACAGGGGGTATTAGGCAATCAGCCCCAGCATTTT	CASSPPGQGVLGNQPQHF
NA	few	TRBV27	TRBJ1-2	TGTGCCAGCAGCCAGCACCTGTCCTCGGGCTATGGCTACACCTTC	CASSQHLSSGYGYTF
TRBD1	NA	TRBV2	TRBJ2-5	TGTGCCAGCATCCCGACAGGGCAAGAGACCCAGTACTTC	CASIPTGQETQYF
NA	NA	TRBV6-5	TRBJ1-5	TGTGCCAGCAGCACGTCCGGGGGCAATCAGCCCCAGCATTTT	CASSTSGGNQPQHF
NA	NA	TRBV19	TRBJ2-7	TGTGCCAGTAGTGTCCGACTGAACTCCTACGAGCAGTACTTC	CASSVRLNSYEQYF
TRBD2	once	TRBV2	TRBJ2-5	TGTGCCTTCCTAGCGGGGGGAGAGACCCAGTACTTC	CAFLAGGETQYF
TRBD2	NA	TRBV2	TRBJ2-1	TGTGCCAGCTTAGTGACCCAGCGGGACTACAATGAGCAGTTCTTC	CASLVTQRDYNEQFF
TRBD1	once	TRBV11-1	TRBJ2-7	TGTGCCAGCAGCCCCGCGGGACAGGGAGACTACGAGCAGTACTTC	CASSPAGQGDYEQYF
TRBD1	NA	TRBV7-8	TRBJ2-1	TGTGCCAGCAGCTTAGGTTGGGGCCGGGACAGGGTTAAGAATGAGCAGTTCTTC	CASSLGWGRDRVKNEQFF
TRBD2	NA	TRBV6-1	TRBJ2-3	TGTGCCAGCGGGTTAGCGGGGTCAGATACGCAGTATTTT	CASGLAGSDTQYF
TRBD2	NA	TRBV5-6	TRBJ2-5	TGTGCCAGCAAAAGAGGAACTAGCGGGGGGGACCAGTACTTC	CASKRGTSGGDQYF
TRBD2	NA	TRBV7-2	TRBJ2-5	TGTGCCAGCAGCCTTACTAGCGGGAGATCTGAGACCCAGTACTTC	CASSLTSGRSETQYF